This T cell receptor beta chain emerged from a study of post-analysis software for immune sequencing data. This clonotype was counted a few times. Incorporated into the TCR beta cDNA libraries were unique molecular identifiers, which served to reduce PCR and sequencing biases. TCRdb reanalysed the PCR reads using MiXCR and keeps one entry per CDR3 protein. The profile shows 150,000 or so distinct CDR3 sequences, roughly 40% of them singletons. Germline V gene data show CDR1 as SNHLY and CDR2 as FYNNEI. The CDR3 runs 17 residues. With 4 bases removed from V and 4 bases from J, the gap between germline ends came to 21 bases.

The sample consisted of blood, taken after autologous hematopoietic stem cell transplantation. The chain combines TRBV2 with TRBJ2-3, with a weak D call TRBD1 (6 bases). This TCR came from a girl aged 10-17 years with multiple sclerosis. The CDR3 is CASSAPTGSRDADTQYF. CDR3 DNA: TGTGCCAGCAGTGCCCCAACAGGGTCACGGGACGCAGATACGCAGTATTTT.